This is a list of T cell receptor beta chains from one sample in a study of T cell repertoires in cytomegalovirus infection. TCRdb re-called the reads through MiXCR, storing one row per CDR3 protein. Counted here are 170,000 or so distinct CDR3 sequences, about 18% occurring once; the ten biggest clones make up 25%. Sequenced: CD8+ T cells from PBMCs. These receptor sequences come from a human donor in good health (CMV status not recorded). Some clones in this sample may be carry-over from other donors' samples. The CDR3 runs from the conserved cysteine through the conserved F or W. A D gene is named only where the DNA matches it firmly. Some rows mark clone size as missing; the rest say once, few, many or name a class of expanded clone.

TRBV5-6	NA	NA	TRBJ1-1	CASTFGAGTEAFF	NA
TRBV15	NA	NA	TRBJ2-4	CATSRVQGIVDIQYF	TGTGCCACCAGCAGAGTTCAGGGTATTGTTGACATTCAGTACTTC
TRBV7-8	NA	NA	TRBJ2-5	CASSTRDTQETQYF	TGTGCCAGCAGCACTCGGGACACCCAAGAGACCCAGTACTTC
TRBV7-2	TRBD1	few	TRBJ2-1	CASSFQRGDRGHEQFF	TGTGCCAGCAGCTTCCAAAGAGGAGACAGGGGGCATGAGCAGTTCTTC
TRBV4-1	NA	few	TRBJ1-1	CASSQEGSYMNTEAFF	TGCGCCAGCAGCCAAGAGGGCAGCTACATGAACACTGAAGCTTTCTTT
TRBV10-3	TRBD1	few	TRBJ1-1	CAIRTGTGNTEAFF	TGTGCCATCAGGACAGGGACAGGGAACACTGAAGCTTTCTTT
TRBV6-2/TRBV6-3	TRBD2	few	TRBJ2-1	CASSYISGGYNEQFF	TGTGCCAGCAGTTACATCAGCGGGGGCTACAATGAGCAGTTCTTC
TRBV28	NA	few	TRBJ2-6	CASSKPTGTSLPGANVLTF	TGTGCCAGCAGTAAACCTACCGGGACATCCCTGCCGGGGGCCAACGTCCTGACTTTC
TRBV20-1	NA	NA	TRBJ1-1	CSARSTANTEAFF	TGCAGTGCTAGGTCTACGGCGAACACTGAAGCTTTCTTT
TRBV7-3	NA	NA	TRBJ2-3	CASSLSAAATDTQYF	TGTGCCAGCAGCTTAAGCGCTGCAGCCACAGATACGCAGTATTTT
TRBV27	TRBD2	NA	TRBJ2-7	CASRHPGTRTYEQYF	TGTGCCAGCAGGCACCCCGGGACTAGAACGTACGAGCAGTACTTC
TRBV28	NA	many	TRBJ1-5	CASKLLWNSNQPQHF	TGTGCCAGTAAACTTCTGTGGAATAGCAATCAGCCCCAGCATTTT
TRBV27	TRBD2	few	TRBJ2-1	CASTPEIAGAHEQFF	TGTGCCAGCACCCCGGAAATAGCGGGGGCGCATGAGCAGTTCTTC
TRBV28	TRBD2	NA	TRBJ2-3	CASSPVSGGSPDTQYF	TGTGCCAGCAGCCCTGTTAGCGGGGGGAGTCCAGATACGCAGTATTTT
TRBV7-9	TRBD1	NA	TRBJ1-4	CASNPGQTNEKLFF	TGTGCCAGCAACCCGGGACAGACTAATGAAAAACTGTTTTTT
TRBV27	NA	NA	TRBJ1-2	CASSLREDYGYTF	TGTGCCAGCAGTTTAAGAGAGGACTATGGCTACACCTTC
TRBV20-1	NA	NA	TRBJ2-1	CSASTANEQFF	TGCAGTGCTAGTACGGCCAATGAGCAGTTCTTC
TRBV28	TRBD1	NA	TRBJ1-2	CASSLGTGAYGYTF	TGTGCCAGCAGTTTAGGCACAGGGGCCTATGGCTACACCTTC
TRBV6-5	TRBD1	once	TRBJ1-4	CASSYTQGAREKLFF	TGTGCCAGCAGTTACACTCAGGGGGCGCGTGAAAAACTGTTTTTT
TRBV11-2	NA	NA	TRBJ2-1	CASRGAQGGIRDNEQFF	TGTGCCAGCAGGGGGGCACAGGGGGGGATCAGGGACAATGAGCAGTTCTTC
TRBV4-2	TRBD2	few	TRBJ2-2	CASSQEEASGGELFF	TGTGCCAGCAGCCAAGAGGAGGCTAGCGGGGGAGAGCTGTTTTTT
TRBV12-3/TRBV12-4	NA	NA	TRBJ1-1	CASSFGTGAFF	TGTGCCAGCAGTTTTGGCACCGGAGCTTTCTTT
TRBV5-5	TRBD1	few	TRBJ2-5	CASSFPGQGHETQYF	TGTGCCAGCAGCTTTCCGGGACAGGGTCACGAGACCCAGTACTTC
TRBV7-9	NA	few	TRBJ1-2	CATGTDGIYGYTF	TGTGCCACCGGTACCGATGGCATATATGGCTACACCTTC
TRBV20-1	NA	NA	TRBJ1-3	CSARGTGLTGNTIYF	TGCAGTGCTAGAGGCACGGGACTGACTGGAAACACCATATATTTT
TRBV27	NA	NA	TRBJ1-6	CASSFSSYNSPLHF	TGTGCCAGCAGTTTCAGCTCCTATAATTCACCCCTCCACTTT
TRBV7-2	NA	few	TRBJ1-5	CASSLGGDNGAQPQHF	TGTGCCAGCAGCCTCGGTGGGGATAACGGGGCCCAGCCCCAGCATTTT
TRBV29-1	NA	NA	TRBJ2-7	CSVGAGEGEQYF	TGCAGCGTTGGAGCGGGCGAGGGCGAGCAGTACTTC
TRBV10-3	TRBD1	NA	TRBJ2-2	CAIRDQGATGELFF	TGTGCCATCAGGGACCAGGGGGCAACCGGGGAGCTGTTTTTT
TRBV7-9	TRBD1	few	TRBJ1-5	CASSLGQGSQPQHF	TGTGCCAGCAGCCTGGGACAGGGAAGCCAGCCCCAGCATTTT
TRBV9	NA	NA	TRBJ1-6	CASSVDSSFGSSYNSPLHF	TGTGCCAGCAGCGTAGATAGTAGTTTCGGGAGCTCCTATAATTCACCCCTCCACTTT
TRBV7-8	NA	NA	TRBJ2-1	CASSSLGGRSYNEQFF	TGTGCCAGCAGCTCCTTGGGGGGCCGCTCCTACAATGAGCAGTTCTTC
TRBV19	NA	few	TRBJ1-1	CASSTRETQRGAFF	TGTGCCAGTAGTACCCGGGAGACTCAAAGGGGAGCTTTCTTT
TRBV6-5	NA	NA	TRBJ2-7	CASSYDQTDSYEQYF	TGTGCCAGCAGTTACGACCAGACCGATTCCTACGAGCAGTACTTC
TRBV11-2	NA	once	TRBJ2-1	CASSLDPVSSYNEQFF	TGTGCCAGCAGCTTAGATCCGGTGAGCTCCTACAATGAGCAGTTCTTC
TRBV20-1	NA	few	TRBJ1-2	CSAPGSGTRHWNYGYTF	TGCAGTGCCCCGGGGTCGGGGACTCGCCATTGGAACTATGGCTACACCTTC
TRBV28	TRBD1	few	TRBJ1-5	CASSSATGVGNQPQHF	TGTGCCAGCAGTTCCGCTACAGGGGTGGGCAATCAGCCCCAGCATTTT
TRBV7-2	TRBD2	few	TRBJ2-5	CASSLTSGEQETQYF	TGTGCCAGCAGCTTGACTAGCGGGGAACAAGAGACCCAGTACTTC
TRBV12-3/TRBV12-4	TRBD1	NA	TRBJ1-5	CASSGGTGYSNQPQHF	TGTGCCAGCAGTGGCGGGACAGGGTATAGCAATCAGCCCCAGCATTTT
TRBV6-2/TRBV6-3	TRBD2	NA	TRBJ2-4	CASSYSELAALAKNIQYF	TGTGCCAGCAGTTACTCGGAACTAGCGGCACTAGCCAAAAACATTCAGTACTTC
TRBV4-3	NA	few	TRBJ1-1	CASSPAPRSTEAFF	TGCGCCAGCAGTCCGGCCCCCAGGTCCACTGAAGCTTTCTTT
TRBV4-3	TRBD1	few	TRBJ1-5	CASSQVLDRGGNQPQHF	TGCGCCAGCAGCCAAGTCTTAGACAGGGGTGGCAATCAGCCCCAGCATTTT
TRBV7-9	TRBD2	few	TRBJ2-1	CASAALAGNYNEQFF	TGTGCCAGCGCCGCGCTAGCGGGTAACTACAATGAGCAGTTCTTC
TRBV15	NA	NA	TRBJ2-1	CATSRYGDEQFF	TGTGCCACCAGCAGGTATGGCGATGAGCAGTTCTTC